This T cell receptor (beta chain) was documented in a study of CD8 T cells in Susac syndrome. Germline trimming cut 1 base from V and 4 bases from J; bases unmatched to any gene: 12. The CDR3 is 18 residues long. Per germline, CDR1 SGHDN and CDR2 FVKESK. As regards this clonotype: Its cognate antigen is unknown.

Study outcomes and limitations: Clonal expansion was present among Susac CD8+ cells. This expansion reached its peak in TEMRA cells and in active patients.

Under recently defined diagnostic criteria, the patients with Susac syndrome qualified as having definite or probable disease. Purification of the CD8+ and CD4+ T cells relied on negative isolation, and TEMRA cells underwent FACS enrichment. RNA totalling roughly 0.5 to 1 ug underwent reverse transcription with random hexamers. An immunoSEQ multiplex PCR amplified TCR beta CDR3 over 54 Vbeta and 13 Jbeta. From the immunoSEQ multiplex PCR reads, TCRdb called clonotypes with MiXCR, one entry per CDR3 protein. The sample lists approximately 74,000 distinct CDR3 sequences, approximately 93% occurring once.

The genes are TRBV14 and TRBJ2-5, with 10 nucleotides matching TRBD2. This sequence originates from a human donor with Susac syndrome. The sequenced sample was CD8+ T cells from PBMCs. CDR3 nucleotide sequence: TGTGCCAGCAGCCAAGGTTCTTCACTAGCGGGGATCAGAGAGACCCAGTACTTC. Translating gives CASSQGSSLAGIRETQYF. Full variable domain (missing parts from reference TRBV14 and TRBJ2-5): EAGVTQFPSHSVIEKGQTVTLRCDPISGHDNLYWYRRVMGKEIKFLLHFVKESKQDESGMPNNRFLAERTGGTYSTLKVQPAELEDSGVYFCASSQGSSLAGIRETQYFGPGTRLLVL.